This entry describes one T cell receptor (beta chain). The CDR3 runs to 17 residues. Germline V gene lookup returns CDR1 LNHDA and CDR2 SQIVND (reference sequence). V was pared by 7 bases and J by 8 bases, with 22 bases of the junction left unmatched. The data derive from a study of blood T cell repertoires in COVID-19. As originally analysed: By means of reference gene primer amplification, nucleated cell counts were estimated. Using immunoSEQ multiplex PCR, the repertoire was profiled, and TCRdb retains in-frame clones only, with some absent. For V, J and clone size, that table is used; D and trimming come from the DNA. The sample yields 120,000 to 150,000 clones, 70% to 85% seen once.

The rearrangement uses TRBV19 and TRBJ1-2, with 7 bases matching TRBD1. Material for sequencing was peripheral blood. The TCR comes from a woman of 80 years or more in a cohort sampled during active or convalescent COVID-19. The DNA of the CDR3 is TGTGCCAGTACCCCTTTGGAAACGACAGGGTTGCTGGAGGGCTACACCTTC. It codes for CASTPLETTGLLEGYTF.